The 24 T cell receptor beta chains below come from one sample, sequenced in a study of OX40 agonist ivuxolimab in advanced cancers. The assay was immunoSEQ multiplex PCR, and TCRdb's table has in-frame clones only and misses some. The table lists over 60,000 clones, 85% of them singletons. The specimen comprised CD4+ or CD8+ T cells sorted from blood, sampled in a trial of the OX40 agonist ivuxolimab. All receptors derive from an adult with an advanced solid tumor such as melanoma, head and neck, liver or kidney cancer.

This chain joins TRBV6-1 and TRBJ1-5, with D possibly matching TRBD1 (6 bases). Germline V gene sequence: CDR1 MNHNS, CDR2 SASEGT. The length of the CDR3 is 14 residues. The V end lost 8 bases, the J end lost 5 bases, and 16 bases lay between the germline ends. The chain's CDR3 is CASWGGLEHQPQHF. The CDR3 nucleotides read TGTGCCAGCTGGGGGGGGCTGGAACATCAGCCCCAGCATTTT.

The chain couples TRBV6-6 to TRBJ2-6; a weak D match, TRBD2 (6 bases). The V and J ends lost 8 bases and 2 bases respectively, with 10 bases between them. The CDR3 covers 14 residues. Germline CDR1 reads MNHNY; CDR2 reads SVGAGI (reference sequence). The CDR3 DNA follows: TGTGCCAGCTTCGGAGGGGCTGGGGCCAACGTCCTGACTTTC. Translation: CASFGGAGANVLTF.

The V and J genes are TRBV4-2 and TRBJ2-5; 11 bases fit TRBD2. V trimming: 1 base; J trimming: 3 bases; junction bases outside the gene matches: 16. Germline CDR1 is LGHNA and CDR2 is YNFKEQ. CDR3 length: 20 residues. CDR3 residues: CASSQVVASGGSPNKETQYF. CDR3 bases: TGTGCCAGCAGCCAAGTGGTCGCTAGCGGGGGGTCTCCCAATAAAGAGACCCAGTACTTC.

This chain connects TRBV25-1 to TRBJ2-5, with D unresolved. The V and J ends lost 0 bases and 4 bases respectively, with 6 bases between them. The germline gives CDR1 MGHDK, CDR2 SYGVNS. The CDR3 covers 13 residues. Written as DNA, the CDR3 is TGTGCCAGCAGTGAATATATTGCAGAGACCCAGTACTTC. This sequence encodes CASSEYIAETQYF.

V usage is TRBV30 and J usage is TRBJ1-5; D might be TRBD1 (6 bases). CDR3 size: 13 residues. V gave up 5 bases and J gave up 3 bases, with 11 bases separating them. In germline, CDR1 is GTSNPN, CDR2 SVGIG (reference sequence). For the CDR3, the DNA is TGTGCCTGGGCCCGGGACAACAATCAGCCCCAGCATTTT. Amino acid sequence: CAWARDNNQPQHF.

V is TRBV18 and J is TRBJ2-5, with a weak D call TRBD1 (6 bases). V lost 0 bases to trimming and J lost 1 base, with 12 bases between them. CDR3 length: 16 amino acids. CDR1 is KGHSH and CDR2 is LQKENI in the germline V gene. In DNA form, the CDR3 reads TGTGCCAGCTCACCACCGGTCCCAGGGGCCCAAGAGACCCAGTACTTC. This sequence encodes CASSPPVPGAQETQYF.

This clone has more than one count but fewer than ten. V usage is TRBV27 and J usage is TRBJ1-3, with TRBD1 matching 8 bases. J was trimmed by 6 bases and V by 7 bases; bases with no gene match: 8. This CDR3 is built from 14 residues. CDR1 and CDR2 from the germline V gene are MNHEY and SMNVEV (reference sequence). In DNA form, the CDR3 reads TGTGCCAGCAAACCACAGGGGGTCGTAAACACCATATATTTT. Its translation: CASKPQGVVNTIYF.

The chain links TRBV6-1 to TRBJ1-2, with D possibly TRBD1 on 5 matching bases. Between the trimmed V and J ends, which lost 6 bases and 2 bases, there was a span of 10 bases. The CDR3 is made up of 13 amino acids. Per germline, CDR1 MNHNS and CDR2 SASEGT. The CDR3 DNA follows: TGTGCCAGCAGCGACCGACAGAACTATGGCTACACCTTC. Its protein product is CASSDRQNYGYTF.

The chain joins TRBV2 to TRBJ2-7; 7 positions match TRBD1. Germline V CDR1 and CDR2: SNHLY, FYNNEI. This CDR3 region has 12 residues. The V gene end was trimmed by 6 bases and the J gene end by 4 bases; junction bases not matched to a gene: 3. The CDR3 DNA follows: TGTGCCAGCAGCGCACAGGGGTACGAGCAGTACTTC. Translation gives CASSAQGYEQYF.

The chain combines TRBV5-6 with TRBJ1-4; 12 bases agree with TRBD1. Germline assignment: CDR1 SGHDT and CDR2 YYEEEE. The CDR3 totals 18 residues. J gave up 8 bases and V 2 bases, and 13 bases lay outside the gene matches. This CDR3 is CASSFSGQGARSREKLFF. The CDR3 DNA sequence: TGTGCCAGCAGCTTTTCGGGACAGGGGGCGAGGAGTCGGGAAAAACTGTTTTTT.

The V call is TRBV19, the J call TRBJ1-4, with D possibly TRBD1 on 6 matching bases. The CDR3 length is 14 residues. Per the germline V gene, CDR1 is LNHDA and CDR2 is SQIVND (reference sequence). The V gene lost 4 bases and the J gene lost 8 bases, with 14 bases spanning the gap. DNA for the CDR3: TGTGCCAGTAGTAAAAAGGACAGAAGGGAAAAACTGTTTTTT. It yields the protein CASSKKDRREKLFF.

The V gene is TRBV7-2, the J gene TRBJ1-2; the D gene is possibly TRBD1 (5 bases). Between the trimmed V and J ends, which lost 5 bases and 4 bases, there was a span of 14 bases. The CDR3 consists of 14 residues. In germline, CDR1 is SGHTA, CDR2 FQGNSA. CDR3 loop: CASSQGTPTYGYTF. The CDR3, as DNA: TGTGCCAGCAGCCAAGGGACCCCAACCTATGGCTACACCTTC.

This rearrangement joins TRBV29-1 to TRBJ2-2; the D call may be TRBD1 or TRBD2 (5 bases each). The V and J ends lost 6 bases and 0 bases respectively, with 11 bases between them. CDR1 is SQVTM, CDR2 ANQGSEA, per germline. The CDR3 loop spans 14 amino acids. DNA of the CDR3: TGCAGCGTGGGGACGGATACGAACACCGGGGAGCTGTTTTTT. Translation gives CSVGTDTNTGELFF.

The chain has TRBV7-2 and TRBJ1-4; D call uncertain. V lost 1 base to trimming and J lost 7 bases, with 7 bases between them. Germline V gives CDR1 SGHTA, CDR2 FQGNSA. The CDR3 loop spans 13 amino acids. The CDR3 protein is CASSLGGGEKLFF. The DNA for the CDR3 is TGTGCCAGCAGCTTAGGGGGAGGTGAAAAACTGTTTTTT.

The chain has TRBV19 and TRBJ1-2; D is unresolved. The CDR3 runs to 14 residues. V lost 3 bases and J lost 6, with 14 bases in between. Germline-derived CDR1 and CDR2 are LNHDA and SQIVND (reference sequence). DNA for the CDR3: TGTGCCAGTAGTATGGATTGGCAGCGACATGGCTACACCTTC. Amino acid sequence: CASSMDWQRHGYTF. Supplemented by reference TRBV19 and TRBJ1-2, the full variable domain reads DGGITQSPKYLFRKEGQNVTLSCEQNLNHDAMYWYRQDPGQGLRLIYYSQIVNDFQKGDIAEGYSVSREKKESFPLTVTSAQKNPTAFYLCASSMDWQRHGYTFGSGTRLTVV.

This chain joins TRBV6-6 and TRBJ2-7; TRBD1 might be the D (6 bases). Germline V gene sequence: CDR1 MNHNY, CDR2 SVGAGI (reference sequence). V lost 4 bases and J 1 base, leaving 17 bases between the germline ends. This CDR3 spans 16 amino acids. This CDR3 is CASSSSQQGFSYEQYF. CDR3 nucleotides: TGTGCCAGCAGTTCGAGCCAACAGGGTTTTTCCTACGAGCAGTACTTC.

This chain uses TRBV5-1 with TRBJ1-1, with D possibly TRBD1 on 5 matching bases. V gave up 3 bases and J gave up 8 bases, with 14 bases separating them. There are 13 residues in the CDR3. Germline values: CDR1 SGHRS, CDR2 YFSETQ. CDR3 residues: CASSSGHILEAFF. As DNA, the CDR3 is TGCGCCAGCAGCTCTGGACATATTCTAGAAGCTTTCTTT. The full variable domain, rest sourced from reference TRBV5-1 and TRBJ1-1, is KAGVTQTPRYLIKTRGQQVTLSCSPISGHRSVSWYQQTPGQGLQFLFEYFSETQRNKGNFPGRFSGRQFSNSRSEMNVSTLELGDSALYLCASSSGHILEAFFGQGTRLTVV.

V is TRBV7-2 and J is TRBJ2-2, with D unclear. Germline V gene lookup returns CDR1 SGHTA and CDR2 FQGNSA. V was pared by 1 base and J by 7 bases, with 4 bases between. The CDR3 is made up of 12 amino acids. For the CDR3, the DNA is TGTGCCAGCAGCTTAGATGTCGGGGAGCTGTTTTTT. Its protein product is CASSLDVGELFF.

This clone appeared once. The chain is built from TRBV7-8 and TRBJ2-3; D possibly corresponds to TRBD1 (6 bases). Trimming pared 5 bases from V and 0 bases from J, leaving 15 bases between. The CDR3 consists of 16 residues. The germline V gene has CDR1 SGHVS and CDR2 FQNEAQ. The CDR3 region has the DNA TGTGCCAGCAGCCAGAGGGACATCCCTAGCACAGATACGCAGTATTTT. Protein sequence: CASSQRDIPSTDTQYF.

V is TRBV6-5 and J is TRBJ1-2; possible D gene TRBD1, 6 bases. V was cut by 2 bases and J by 6 bases, with 10 bases left in between. This CDR3 is 13 amino acids long. The germline gives CDR1 MNHEY, CDR2 SVGAGI. CDR3 nucleotides: TGTGCCAGCAGTTACGATCAGGGGAATGGCTACACCTTC. It encodes CASSYDQGNGYTF.

The rearrangement links TRBV19 to TRBJ2-5, with TRBD2 matching over 13 bases. The V and J ends lost 10 bases and 5 bases, in that order; junction bases with no gene match: 10. Germline V CDR1 and CDR2: LNHDA, SQIVND (reference sequence). This CDR3 is 15 amino acids long. CDR3 DNA sequence: TGTGCCACCAACCCCGGACTAGCGGGGGTTGAGACCCAGTACTTC. Residues: CATNPGLAGVETQYF.

The chain links TRBV6-5 to TRBJ2-1, with D possibly matching TRBD2 (6 bases). The V end was cut by 6 bases, the J end by 9 bases, with 12 bases between. Per germline, CDR1 MNHEY and CDR2 SVGAGI. This CDR3 is 12 amino acids long. The CDR3 region is CASSRERVEQFF. The CDR3 DNA sequence: TGTGCCAGCAGCCGCGAGCGGGTTGAGCAGTTCTTC.

The rearrangement uses TRBV10-2 and TRBJ2-5, with D unresolved. CDR1 is WSHSY and CDR2 is SAAADI in the germline V gene. CDR3 length: 13 residues. The V and J ends lost 0 bases and 5 bases respectively, with 7 bases between them. CDR3 region: CASSESPLETQYF. In nucleotides, the CDR3 is TGCGCCAGCAGTGAGTCCCCTTTGGAGACCCAGTACTTC.

The V and J genes are TRBV9 and TRBJ1-1; D uncertain. Germline V gene sequence: CDR1 SGDLS, CDR2 YYNGEE. CDR3 length: 13 residues. Trimming left V 0 bases short and J 5 bases short, with 8 bases between. The CDR3 DNA sequence: TGTGCCAGCAGCGTAGCTACGGAGACTGAAGCTTTCTTT. Translated: CASSVATETEAFF.